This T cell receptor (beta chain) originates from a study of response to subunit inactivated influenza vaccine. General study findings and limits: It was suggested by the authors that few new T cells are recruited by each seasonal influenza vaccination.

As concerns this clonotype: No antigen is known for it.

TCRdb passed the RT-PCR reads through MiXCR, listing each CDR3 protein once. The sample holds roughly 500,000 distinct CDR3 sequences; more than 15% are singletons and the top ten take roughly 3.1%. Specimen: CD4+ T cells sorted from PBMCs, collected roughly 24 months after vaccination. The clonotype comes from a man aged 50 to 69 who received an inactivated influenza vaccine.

CDR3 residues: CASSDDRGENTEAFF. DNA of the CDR3: TGTGCCAGCAGTGACGACAGGGGGGAGAACACTGAAGCTTTCTTT. V gene TRBV2 combines with J gene TRBJ1-1; 9 bases are shared with TRBD1. CDR1 and CDR2 (germline): SNHLY, FYNNEI. The junction had 3 bases not matched to a gene; V was cut back by 3 bases and J by 1 base. This CDR3 is built from 15 residues.